A single sample gave rise to the 28 T cell receptor beta chains below, sequenced in a study of cytomegalovirus exposure and HLA in healthy donors. PCR primers comprised 60 Vbeta and 13 Jbeta primers. Some clones are missing from TCRdb's copy, which holds only in-frame ones; the method was immunoSEQ multiplex PCR. The top ten hold roughly 1.6% of the sample, which has a few hundred thousand clones, about nine tenths seen once. The sample consisted of PBMCs. These receptors were taken from a girl aged 2 to 9 in good health and CMV-seronegative.

The chain recombines TRBV6-5 with TRBJ1-2, with D hard to call. This CDR3 has 12 residues. Trimming cost V 8 bases and J 2 bases, with 9 bases left between them. In germline, CDR1 is MNHEY, CDR2 SVGAGI. CDR3 DNA: TGTGCCAGCTTCCGGGAGAACTATGGCTACACCTTC. This sequence encodes CASFRENYGYTF.

V usage is TRBV27 and J usage is TRBJ2-5; 7 bases are shared with TRBD2. V shed 3 bases and J 11 bases; nucleotides not matched to a gene: 12. The CDR3 has 14 residues. Germline values: CDR1 MNHEY, CDR2 SMNVEV (reference sequence). CDR3 sequence reads: CASSLASGSMEQYF. The CDR3 DNA sequence: TGTGCCAGCAGTTTGGCTAGCGGTTCGATGGAGCAGTACTTC.

The sample holds one count of this clone. The same CDR3 arises from other DNA sequences in this sample as well. The rearrangement uses TRBV2 and TRBJ2-7; TRBD1 aligns across 9 bases. Germline V gives CDR1 SNHLY, CDR2 FYNNEI. The CDR3 contains 12 residues. After removal of 8 bases from V and 2 bases from J, the junction contained 1 base not matched to a gene. CDR3 coding DNA: TGTGCCAGCGGGACAGGGCCCTACGAGCAGTACTTC. It codes for CASGTGPYEQYF.

The rearrangement links TRBV5-6 to TRBJ2-2; 7 bases match TRBD2. The CDR3 consists of 15 residues. J gave up 0 bases and V 6 bases, and 5 bases lay outside the gene matches. Germline V gives CDR1 SGHDT, CDR2 YYEEEE. The CDR3 DNA reads as TGTGCCAGCAAGCCACGGGGGGCGAACACCGGGGAGCTGTTTTTT. Translated: CASKPRGANTGELFF. Based on the CDR3 plus reference TRBV5-6 and TRBJ2-2, the full variable domain is DAGVTQSPTHLIKTRGQQVTLRCSPKSGHDTVSWYQQALGQGPQFIFQYYEEEERQRGNFPDRFSGHQFPNYSSELNVNALLLGDSALYLCASKPRGANTGELFFGEGSRLTVL.

The chain links TRBV5-1 to TRBJ1-1, with a weak D call TRBD1 (6 bases). The V gene lost 5 bases and the J gene lost 2 bases, with 13 bases spanning the gap. Germline CDR1 SGHRS, CDR2 YFSETQ. There are 14 residues in the CDR3. This CDR3 is CASRVTGTNTEAFF. CDR3 in DNA: TGCGCCAGCAGAGTTACAGGGACAAACACTGAAGCTTTCTTT.

A single count supports this clone. The rearrangement links TRBV28 to TRBJ1-5; no firm D call. CDR1 and CDR2 from the germline V gene are MDHEN and SYDVKM. V gave up 7 bases and J gave up 7 bases, with 17 bases separating them. The CDR3 spans 14 residues. The DNA for the CDR3 is TGTGCCAGCACCGAGGGCCAGCTCTCCCAGCCCCAGCATTTT. Translating gives CASTEGQLSQPQHF.

A word on this clone: Since the CDR3 does not end with the conserved phenylalanine or tryptophan, this likely comes from a read error. V gene TRBV2 combines with J gene TRBJ1-5, with 8 bases fitting TRBD1. This CDR3 is 14 amino acids long. Trimming cost V 6 bases and J 4 bases; bases outside gene matches: 5. The germline CDR1 and CDR2 sequences are SNHLY and FYNNEI. The CDR3 spells CASRMDRDNQPQHL. Here the CDR3 DNA reads TGTGCCAGCAGAATGGACAGGGATAATCAGCCCCAGCATCTT.

The rearrangement joins TRBV9 to TRBJ1-6; TRBD1 agrees at 8 bases. Losses at the gene ends were 3 bases for V and 7 bases for J; bases not matched to a gene: 6. Germline assignment: CDR1 SGDLS and CDR2 YYNGEE. The CDR3 runs 15 residues. The CDR3 coding sequence is TGTGCCAGCAGCGCGGACAGGGTTGGGAATTCACCCCTCCACTTT. Translated, it gives CASSADRVGNSPLHF.

This chain links TRBV20-1 with TRBJ1-1; the D is unclear. The CDR3 is made up of 11 amino acids. Germline V gene sequence: CDR1 DFQATT, CDR2 SNEGSKA (reference sequence). V lost 5 bases and J lost 7, with 11 bases in between. Written as DNA, the CDR3 is TGCAGTGCTGCGCCGGGAGTTGAAGCTTTCTTT. This codes for CSAAPGVEAFF.

V gene TRBV11-2 combines with J gene TRBJ2-7, with D possibly matching TRBD2 (6 bases). The CDR3 covers 15 residues. Germline loops: CDR1 SGHAT, CDR2 FQNNGV. V lost 4 bases to trimming and J lost 2 bases, with 15 bases between them. CDR3 sequence: CASSSSEGTPYEQYF. The CDR3, as DNA: TGTGCCAGCAGCTCGTCGGAGGGGACTCCCTACGAGCAGTACTTC.

This rearrangement joins TRBV14 to TRBJ2-2, with TRBD1 matching 11 bases. J was trimmed by 3 bases and V by 1 base; bases with no gene match: 1. There are 16 residues in the CDR3. CDR1 is SGHDN and CDR2 is FVKESK in the germline V gene. The CDR3 coding sequence is TGTGCCAGCAGCCAAGCGGGACAGGGGGACACCGGGGAGCTGTTTTTT. This translates into CASSQAGQGDTGELFF.

The genes are TRBV19 and TRBJ2-2; 9 bases fit TRBD1. The V gene's germline CDR1 is LNHDA and CDR2 SQIVND (reference sequence). V shed 5 bases and J 2 bases; nucleotides not matched to a gene: 6. CDR3 length: 16 amino acids. The CDR3 DNA reads TGTGCCAGTAGTCCCGGGACAGGGATCAACACCGGGGAGCTGTTTTTT. Its protein product is CASSPGTGINTGELFF.

The chain joins TRBV7-2 to TRBJ2-7; 10 nucleotides line up with TRBD2. CDR1 and CDR2 from the germline V gene are SGHTA and FQGNSA. This CDR3 is built from 15 residues. V dropped 5 bases and J dropped 4; count of bases not matched to a gene: 8. The CDR3 region is CASSQIAGGEYEQYF. The CDR3 DNA reads as TGTGCCAGCAGCCAGATAGCGGGAGGAGAGTACGAGCAGTACTTC.

The chain employs TRBV13 and TRBJ2-1, with D tentatively TRBD2 (6 bases). The CDR3 is 16 residues long. Trimming cost V 0 bases and J 1 base, with 10 bases left between them. The germline V gene encodes CDR1 PRHDT and CDR2 FYEKMQ (reference sequence). CDR3 in amino acids: CASSLGSSDSYNEQFF. CDR3 bases: TGTGCCAGCAGCTTAGGCTCTAGCGATTCCTACAATGAGCAGTTCTTC.

This clone has only one observation. The genes are TRBV28 and TRBJ1-5; no clear D. CDR3 length: 16 residues. CDR1 is MDHEN, CDR2 SYDVKM, per germline. The V gene lost 3 bases and the J gene lost 2 bases, with 14 bases spanning the gap. CDR3 amino acids: CASSLARGSGNQPQHF. In DNA, the CDR3 is TGTGCCAGCAGTTTGGCCCGGGGTAGCGGCAATCAGCCCCAGCATTTT.

This chain joins TRBV30 and TRBJ2-5, with TRBD2 matching 9 bases. V lost 5 bases, J lost 5 bases, and 3 bases stayed unmatched. This CDR3 spans 12 amino acids. Germline CDR1 reads GTSNPN; CDR2 reads SVGIG (reference sequence). Written as DNA, the CDR3 is TGTGCCTGGGGGACTAGCAAGGAGACCCAGTACTTC. It specifies CAWGTSKETQYF.

J is TRBJ1-5 and V is TRBV5-1; possible D gene TRBD1, 6 bases. Germline CDR1 reads SGHRS; CDR2 reads YFSETQ. V dropped 0 bases and J dropped 0 bases, with 13 bases sitting between them. The CDR3 is 17 residues long. The CDR3 region is CASSLGSGQSSNQPQHF. CDR3 nucleotide sequence: TGCGCCAGCAGCTTGGGCTCCGGACAGTCTAGCAATCAGCCCCAGCATTTT. The full variable domain, its missing parts supplied by reference TRBV5-1 and TRBJ1-5, is KAGVTQTPRYLIKTRGQQVTLSCSPISGHRSVSWYQQTPGQGLQFLFEYFSETQRNKGNFPGRFSGRQFSNSRSEMNVSTLELGDSALYLCASSLGSGQSSNQPQHFGDGTRLSIL.

The rearrangement uses TRBV25-1 and TRBJ2-5, with D perhaps matching TRBD1 (5 bases). With 6 bases removed from V and 5 bases from J, the gap between germline ends came to 13 bases. The CDR3 sequence is 13 residues long. Germline V gene lookup returns CDR1 MGHDK and CDR2 SYGVNS. The CDR3 nucleotides read TGTGCCAGCAGCGACCAGGGATGGGAGACCCAGTACTTC. Its translation is CASSDQGWETQYF.

The rearrangement uses TRBV19 and TRBJ2-5, with 13 bases that match TRBD2. V lost 3 bases to trimming and J lost 3 bases; unmatched junction nucleotides: 7. Germline values: CDR1 LNHDA, CDR2 SQIVND (reference sequence). The length of the CDR3 is 17 residues. This CDR3 reads CASSIPPGLAGKETQYF. Written as DNA, the CDR3 is TGTGCCAGTAGTATCCCTCCGGGACTAGCGGGGAAAGAGACCCAGTACTTC.

J is TRBJ2-3 and V is TRBV30; possibly TRBD1 for D (5 bases). The CDR3 sequence is 13 residues long. V lost 8 bases and J 2 bases, leaving 14 bases between the germline ends. CDR1 and CDR2 (germline): GTSNPN, SVGIG (reference sequence). The CDR3 spells CAEEQGNTDTQYF. The CDR3 nucleotides read TGTGCCGAGGAGCAGGGAAACACAGATACGCAGTATTTT.

The V and J genes are TRBV2 and TRBJ2-3; 12 bases line up with TRBD2. The V gene end was trimmed by 6 bases and the J gene end by 3 bases; junction bases not matched to a gene: 4. From germline, CDR1 is SNHLY and CDR2 FYNNEI. This CDR3 region has 15 residues. CDR3 in amino acids: CASSRLAGETDTQYF. DNA for the CDR3: TGTGCCAGCAGCCGACTAGCGGGAGAAACAGATACGCAGTATTTT.

This clone was observed a single time. The chain joins TRBV7-8 to TRBJ2-3; D may be TRBD2 (7 bases). V shed 2 bases and J shed 6 bases, with 18 bases lying between them. CDR3 length: 16 residues. In germline, CDR1 is SGHVS, CDR2 FQNEAQ. Here the CDR3 DNA reads TGTGCCAGCAGCTTATTAGCGCGGGGGCCCTCGGATACGCAGTATTTT. Translating it yields CASSLLARGPSDTQYF.

This clone was seen a single time. The chain has TRBV6-5 and TRBJ1-6; TRBD1 is a possible D gene (5 bases). Germline V gene sequence: CDR1 MNHEY, CDR2 SVGAGI. The CDR3 spans 13 residues. The ends were cut back, 5 bases at V and 12 bases at J, with 14 bases in the middle. The CDR3 is CASSRGTRQPLHF. DNA of the CDR3: TGTGCCAGCAGTAGGGGAACCCGCCAACCCCTCCACTTT.

The chain combines TRBV19 with TRBJ2-7, with D possibly matching TRBD2 (6 bases). The germline V and J ends were trimmed by 10 bases and 0 bases, with 10 bases remaining between them. This CDR3 is 12 amino acids long. The germline gives CDR1 LNHDA, CDR2 SQIVND (reference sequence). CDR3 sequence (DNA): TGTGCCACCTCCGGGAGCTCCTACGAGCAGTACTTC. This translates into CATSGSSYEQYF.

This sequence joins TRBV11-2 and TRBJ2-5; D is ambiguous. The CDR3 is 13 residues long. Germline loops: CDR1 SGHAT, CDR2 FQNNGV. Trimming stripped 1 base from V and 1 base from J, with 4 bases between. This chain's CDR3 is CASSLGAQETQYF. As DNA, the CDR3 is TGTGCCAGCAGCTTAGGAGCCCAAGAGACCCAGTACTTC.

The chain has TRBV27 and TRBJ1-1; 7 nucleotides agree with TRBD1. This CDR3 comprises 16 residues. The germline gives CDR1 MNHEY, CDR2 SMNVEV (reference sequence). Losses at the gene ends were 5 bases for V and 0 bases for J; bases not matched to a gene: 9. The CDR3 region has the DNA TGTGCCAGCAGTCCTCCGGGACAGACCATGAACACTGAAGCTTTCTTT. This sequence encodes CASSPPGQTMNTEAFF.

This clone showed up just a few times. This rearrangement joins TRBV5-4 to TRBJ1-1; D may be TRBD1 (6 bases). V lost 4 bases to trimming and J lost 3 bases, with 10 bases between them. CDR1 and CDR2 from the germline V gene are SGHNT and YYREEE (reference sequence). The CDR3 has 13 amino acids. This CDR3 reads CASSPGGYTEAFF. CDR3 DNA sequence: TGTGCCAGCAGCCCGGGGGGCTACACTGAAGCTTTCTTT.

The chain combines TRBV6-1 with TRBJ2-5, with a weak D call TRBD1 (6 bases). Germline V gene lookup returns CDR1 MNHNS and CDR2 SASEGT. The CDR3 has 12 amino acids. V was shortened by 7 bases and J by 4 bases, with 10 bases between the two germline ends. The DNA for the CDR3 is TGTGCCAGCACCAGGGGTAGAGAGACCCAGTACTTC. It translates to CASTRGRETQYF.